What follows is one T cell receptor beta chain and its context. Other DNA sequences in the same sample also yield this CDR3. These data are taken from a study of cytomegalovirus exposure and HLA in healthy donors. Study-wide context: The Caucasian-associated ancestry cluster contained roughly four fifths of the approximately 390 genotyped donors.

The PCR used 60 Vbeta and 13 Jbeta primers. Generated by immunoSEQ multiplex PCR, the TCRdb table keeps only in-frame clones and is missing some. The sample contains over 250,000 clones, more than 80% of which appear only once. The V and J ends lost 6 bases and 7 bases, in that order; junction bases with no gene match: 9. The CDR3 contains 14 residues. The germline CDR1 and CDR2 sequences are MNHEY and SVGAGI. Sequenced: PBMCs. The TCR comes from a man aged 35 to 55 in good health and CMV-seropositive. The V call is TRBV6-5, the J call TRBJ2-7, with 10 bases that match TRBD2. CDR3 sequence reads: CASSPSGRAEEQYF. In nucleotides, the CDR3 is TGTGCCAGCAGCCCTAGCGGGAGAGCGGAAGAGCAGTACTTC.